Following are 5 T cell receptor beta chains from one sample sequenced in a study of blood T cell repertoires in COVID-19. Repertoires were generated with immunoSEQ multiplex PCR, while TCRdb's copy carries only in-frame clones and drops some. The sample carries roughly 280,000 clones, 75% to 90% recorded once. Sequenced sample: peripheral blood. These receptors originate from a woman in her 70s with acute or convalescent COVID-19.

The CDR3 region has the DNA TGTGCCAGCAGTCCCCTTGTGGGGCAAAATTCACCCCTCCACTTT. This codes for CASSPLVGQNSPLHF. The V and J genes are TRBV5-4 and TRBJ1-6; TRBD1 is a possible D gene (5 bases). Germline CDR1 reads SGHNT; CDR2 reads YYREEE (reference sequence). The CDR3 spans 15 residues. Trimming removed 5 bases at V and 7 bases at J, with 16 bases between.

The chain carries TRBV5-1 and TRBJ2-3; 7 nucleotides match TRBD1. V was pared by 6 bases and J by 6 bases, with 4 bases of the junction left unmatched. Germline-derived CDR1 and CDR2 are SGHRS and YFSETQ. The CDR3 is 12 amino acids. The CDR3 bases are TGCGCCAGCACCTTACAGGGGGATACGCAGTATTTT. The encoded protein is CASTLQGDTQYF.

On this clone: Sequence at one end of the junction differs from germline and may be a read error. V usage is TRBV10-3 and J usage is TRBJ1-1; 11 nucleotides agree with TRBD1. There are 17 residues in the CDR3. CDR1 and CDR2 (germline): ENHRY, SYGVKD. The CDR3 loop reads CATSWTGGLVGGTEAFF. CDR3 sequence (DNA): TGTGCCACCAGTTGGACAGGGGGCCTCGTGGGTGGCACTGAAGCTTTCTTT.

This clone was counted a few times. The rearrangement links TRBV5-5 to TRBJ1-5; D not resolved. Germline CDR1 SGHKS, CDR2 YYEKEE (reference sequence). Trimming removed 1 base from V and 6 bases from J, with 11 bases in between. The length of the CDR3 is 14 residues. The CDR3 DNA reads as TGTGCCAGCAGCTTGCTGCCAGGAAGTCAGCCCCAGCATTTT. Translated: CASSLLPGSQPQHF.

The chain employs TRBV5-1 and TRBJ1-4; 8 nucleotides agree with TRBD1. The CDR3 consists of 16 residues. The germline gives CDR1 SGHRS, CDR2 YFSETQ. V gave up 4 bases and J gave up 0 bases; unmatched junction bases: 5. CDR3: CASSIGTGSTNEKLFF. Here the CDR3 DNA reads TGCGCCAGCAGCATCGGGACAGGATCAACTAATGAAAAACTGTTTTTT.